This T cell receptor (beta chain) originates from a study of blood T cell repertoires in COVID-19. This clone was detected only a few times. What the recovered Cohort 3 donors had was two negative PCRs, clearance, or symptom resolution. Trimming cost V 5 bases and J 1 base, with 11 bases left between them. This CDR3 spans 14 amino acids. Looked up from germline, CDR1 is SNHLY and CDR2 is FYNNEI. Method: immunoSEQ multiplex PCR; TCRdb's copy keeps in-frame clones and lacks some. The repertoire holds a few hundred thousand clones, with approximately 91% as singletons. Sample: PBMCs or T cells enriched from blood (not recorded which). This receptor was taken from a middle-aged woman who had recovered from COVID-19. The chain carries TRBV2 and TRBJ1-1; a weak D match, TRBD1 (6 bases). CDR3 bases: TGTGCCAGCAGTCTCAGGGGCGGGAACACTGAAGCTTTCTTT. It specifies CASSLRGGNTEAFF.